These T cell receptor beta chains were read from a single sample in a study of response to subunit inactivated influenza vaccine. TCRdb passed the RT-PCR reads through MiXCR, listing each CDR3 protein once. This sample has 550,000 to 800,000 distinct CDR3 sequences, with about 14% found just once. The sequencing used PBMCs from blood, collected 14 days before vaccination. The receptor source for this set is a man in his forties or fifties who received an inactivated influenza vaccine. The CDR3 runs from the conserved cysteine through the conserved F or W. A D gene is named only where the DNA matches it firmly. Where a row states a size, it is once, few, many or the class of an expanded clone; other rows omit it.

v_call	j_call	clone_size	d_call	cdr3_nt	cdr3_aa
TRBV12-3/TRBV12-4	TRBJ1-5	few	NA	TGTGCCAGCAGTGTCAGGGGCCATCAGCCCCAGCATTTT	CASSVRGHQPQHF
TRBV20-1	TRBJ2-5	few	TRBD2	TGCAGTGCTAGGGTTCTACTAGCGGGGGCGACTACCGAGACCCAGTACTTC	CSARVLLAGATTETQYF
TRBV3-1	TRBJ2-7	few	NA	TGTGCCAGCAGCCAAGATGCGGGGAGCTACGAGCAGTACTTC	CASSQDAGSYEQYF
TRBV20-1	TRBJ1-1	many	NA	TGCAGTGCTAGTCAGGGCGCTGAAGCTTTCTTT	CSASQGAEAFF
TRBV28	TRBJ2-1	few	NA	TGTGCCAGCAGTTTATGGGCACACAAGGGGTACAATGAGCAGTTCTTC	CASSLWAHKGYNEQFF
TRBV5-1	TRBJ2-7	NA	TRBD1	TGCGCCAGCAGGCCCCTTACAGGGGGCCTATACGAGCAGTACTTC	CASRPLTGGLYEQYF
TRBV12-3/TRBV12-4	TRBJ1-2	NA	NA	TGTGCCAGCAGGTGGACAGATAGCTATGGCTACACCTTC	CASRWTDSYGYTF
TRBV2	TRBJ1-1	few	NA	TGTGCCAGCAGTCCGATGGGCTCTGAAGCTTTCTTT	CASSPMGSEAFF
TRBV27	TRBJ2-1	NA	TRBD2	TGTGCCATCCGTATCGATCGGGTAGCGGGACCTGGGGAGCAGTTCTTC	CAIRIDRVAGPGEQFF
TRBV27	TRBJ2-7	NA	TRBD1	TGTGCCAGCAGTTTATCGTCAACAGGGGTTTCCGAGCAGTACTTC	CASSLSSTGVSEQYF
TRBV12-3/TRBV12-4	TRBJ1-3	few	NA	TGTGCCAGCACTAGGGGGGGAAACACCATATATTTT	CASTRGGNTIYF
TRBV6-5	TRBJ2-1	few	NA	TGTGCCAGCAGTTCGGACTGGAGTGAGCAGTTCTTC	CASSSDWSEQFF
TRBV3-1	TRBJ1-2	NA	TRBD1	TGTGCCAGCAGGAGAGATGGGCAGGGGGTTTCCGGCTACACCTTC	CASRRDGQGVSGYTF
TRBV12-3/TRBV12-4	TRBJ2-3	few	NA	TGTGCCAGCAGCCCAACGTCCCATATAGCGCCCCCAGATACGCAGTATTTT	CASSPTSHIAPPDTQYF
TRBV29-1	TRBJ2-1	few	TRBD2	TGCAGCGCTGGGCCAGGGGGGACTAGCGGAGCGGGGTTCTTC	CSAGPGGTSGAGFF
TRBV28	TRBJ1-2	few	TRBD1	TGTGCCAGCAGCCTATCGGGACAGACCGTCTATGGCTACACCTTC	CASSLSGQTVYGYTF
TRBV5-1	TRBJ2-1	many	TRBD1	TGCGCCAGCAGCTTGTGGACAGGGGACCATGAGCAGTTCTTC	CASSLWTGDHEQFF